In its sample, the clone carrying this TCR beta chain was seen many times. Its target is unknown. Germline CDR1 reads SGHRS; CDR2 reads YFSETQ. The CDR3 consists of 16 residues. V was trimmed by 2 bases and J by 0 bases, leaving 14 bases between them. These data come from a study of Graves' ophthalmopathy and Graves' hyperthyroidism. Amplification from RNA transcripts yielded the TCR beta CDR3 regions. The authors performed first-round RT-PCR with HTBI primers and then a second-round multiplex PCR. TCRdb itself ran the multiplex PCR reads through MiXCR, one entry per CDR3 protein. The table lists about 620,000 distinct CDR3 sequences, around a fifth of them singletons. Whole-study findings and limits: The majority of expanded thyroid clonotypes above 0.001 frequency also occurred in blood.

Diagnosis relied on clinical symptoms, serum thyroxine, TRAb, thyroid ultrasound and orbital computed tomography. The chain recombines TRBV5-1 with TRBJ1-1; TRBD1 is a possible D gene (5 bases). This receptor was taken from a woman aged 18-29 years with stable Graves' hyperthyroidism. Some clones in this sample may be carry-over from other donors' samples. Sequenced input: peripheral blood. The CDR3: CASSFNGGLLNTEAFF. The CDR3 DNA sequence: TGCGCCAGCAGCTTCAACGGGGGACTGTTGAACACTGAAGCTTTCTTT.